The 31 T cell receptor beta chains below were found in one sample sequenced in a study of shared clonotypes between healthy human individuals. Naivety among CD8 cells was defined by CD45RO negativity and positive CCR7 selection, thereby excluding terminally differentiated effector memory CD45RA+ cells. Measured with immunoSEQ multiplex PCR; TCRdb has only the in-frame clones, and not every one. The table has hundreds of thousands of clones, 85% to 95% seen once. The specimen was naive CD8+ T cells sorted from blood. The source is a woman younger than 45 in good health.

This chain connects TRBV7-3 to TRBJ2-3; TRBD2 is a possible D gene (6 bases). V was pared by 6 bases and J by 3 bases, with 16 bases between. Germline V gene sequence: CDR1 SGHTA, CDR2 FQGTGA. The CDR3 totals 15 residues. Written as DNA, the CDR3 is TGTGCCAGCAGTCAGGGCGGACTATTTACAGATACGCAGTATTTT. It codes for CASSQGGLFTDTQYF.

CDR3 residues: CASSLYVSYEQYF. CDR3 sequence (DNA): TGTGCCAGCAGTTTATACGTCAGCTACGAGCAGTACTTC. The rearrangement uses TRBV28 and TRBJ2-7; D unclear. Germline assignment: CDR1 MDHEN and CDR2 SYDVKM. V was clipped by 1 base and J by 3 bases, with 7 bases between them. This CDR3 comprises 13 residues.

The rearrangement links TRBV5-6 to TRBJ1-1, with D perhaps TRBD1 (5 bases). The CDR3 length is 13 residues. Deletions cut 4 bases from V and 6 bases from J, with 13 bases between. Looked up from germline, CDR1 is SGHDT and CDR2 is YYEEEE. DNA of the CDR3: TGTGCCAGCAGCCAGGACATCGCTCCTGAAGCTTTCTTT. It encodes CASSQDIAPEAFF. Full variable domain (outside the CDR3, taken from reference TRBV5-6 and TRBJ1-1): DAGVTQSPTHLIKTRGQQVTLRCSPKSGHDTVSWYQQALGQGPQFIFQYYEEEERQRGNFPDRFSGHQFPNYSSELNVNALLLGDSALYLCASSQDIAPEAFFGQGTRLTVV.

The chain employs TRBV27 and TRBJ1-2; 8 nucleotides line up with TRBD1. The CDR3 consists of 15 residues. The germline V gene encodes CDR1 MNHEY and CDR2 SMNVEV (reference sequence). The V and J ends lost 5 bases and 4 bases, in that order; junction bases with no gene match: 9. CDR3 DNA sequence: TGTGCCAGCAGTCCCGGACAGGGTTTCGTCTATGGCTACACCTTC. This translates into CASSPGQGFVYGYTF.

In its sample, this clone was seen a few times. Other DNA sequences in the sample encode the same CDR3. The J gene is TRBJ2-1, the V gene TRBV5-4; no firm D call. CDR1 SGHNT and CDR2 YYREEE come from the germline V gene (reference sequence). V lost 4 bases, J lost 7 bases, and 6 bases lay in between. The length of the CDR3 is 11 residues. CDR3 nucleotide sequence: TGTGCCAGCAGCGGGATGAATGAGCAGTTCTTC. Translating gives CASSGMNEQFF.

In nucleotides, the CDR3 is TGTGCCAGCAGCGAAGGACACAACAATGAGCAGTTCTTC. Translation: CASSEGHNNEQFF. This sequence joins TRBV7-9 and TRBJ2-1, with D possibly TRBD1 on 5 matching bases. This CDR3 is 13 amino acids long. Trimming removed 5 bases at V and 5 bases at J, with 10 bases between. Looked up from germline, CDR1 is SEHNR and CDR2 is FQNEAQ (reference sequence).

This clone was counted once. The rearrangement joins TRBV7-6 to TRBJ2-3, with 8 bases aligning to TRBD1. CDR3 length: 16 amino acids. The V and J ends lost 5 bases and 5 bases, in that order; junction bases with no gene match: 12. Per germline, CDR1 SGHVS and CDR2 FNYEAQ. CDR3 nucleotide sequence: TGTGCCAGCAGCGAAAACTCAGGGGGCCGGAGAGATACGCAGTATTTT. Amino acid sequence: CASSENSGGRRDTQYF. Based on the CDR3 plus reference TRBV7-6 and TRBJ2-3, the full variable domain is GAGVSQSPRYKVTKRGQDVALRCDPISGHVSLYWYRQALGQGPEFLTYFNYEAQQDKSGLPNDRFSAERPEGSISTLTIQRTEQRDSAMYRCASSENSGGRRDTQYFGPGTRLTVL.

The V and J genes are TRBV4-1 and TRBJ2-3, with D uncertain. Trimming took off 4 bases at V and 1 base at J, with 9 bases between the two ends. This CDR3 has 14 residues. The germline CDR1 and CDR2 sequences are MGHRA and YSYEKL. The CDR3 DNA follows: TGCGCCAGCAGCCCCTACCCTGGCACAGATACGCAGTATTTT. Its protein product is CASSPYPGTDTQYF.

The DNA of the CDR3 is TGTGCCAGCAGTTCGGCCCTAGGCCCCCTAGATACGCAGTATTTT. This codes for CASSSALGPLDTQYF. The chain carries TRBV7-2 and TRBJ2-3; D not certain. The CDR3 is 15 residues long. The germline gives CDR1 SGHTA, CDR2 FQGNSA. Trimming took 6 bases from V and 5 from J, leaving 18 bases between them.

The rearrangement joins TRBV4-1 to TRBJ2-1; D uncertain. The length of the CDR3 is 16 residues. From germline, CDR1 is MGHRA and CDR2 YSYEKL. V lost 1 base, J lost 0 bases, and 10 bases lay in between. The CDR3 coding sequence is TGCGCCAGCAGCCAAGGCTACCTCAGCTCCTACAATGAGCAGTTCTTC. Amino acids: CASSQGYLSSYNEQFF.

V and J are TRBV7-9 and TRBJ1-4; no firm D call. V was cut by 3 bases and J by 10 bases, with 18 bases left in between. The CDR3 extends over 15 amino acids. CDR1 and CDR2 from the germline V gene are SEHNR and FQNEAQ (reference sequence). CDR3 amino acids: CASSFSDGGLVKLFF. In nucleotides, the CDR3 is TGTGCCAGCAGCTTTTCGGATGGAGGGTTGGTAAAACTGTTTTTT.

The CDR3 spells CASSSGAWGAFF. CDR3 DNA sequence: TGTGCCAGCAGCTCAGGGGCTTGGGGAGCTTTCTTT. V gene TRBV7-9 combines with J gene TRBJ1-1; perhaps TRBD1 as D (6 bases). V gave up 4 bases and J gave up 10 bases, with 13 bases separating them. The CDR3 loop spans 12 amino acids. Germline V gives CDR1 SEHNR, CDR2 FQNEAQ (reference sequence).

About this clone itself: Distinct nucleotide sequences in the sample also encode this CDR3. This chain connects TRBV9 to TRBJ2-7; 8 nucleotides agree with TRBD2. Per germline, CDR1 SGDLS and CDR2 YYNGEE. The CDR3 spans 14 residues. Trimming removed 0 bases from V and 2 bases from J; junction bases left unmatched: 1. CDR3 nucleotide sequence: TGTGCCAGCAGCGTAGCGGGAGGGCCCTACGAGCAGTACTTC. This codes for CASSVAGGPYEQYF.

This clone was observed once. The gene calls are TRBV7-6 and TRBJ2-3; 14 bases fit TRBD2. Germline V gene lookup returns CDR1 SGHVS and CDR2 FNYEAQ. Losses at the gene ends were 6 bases for V and 5 bases for J; bases not matched to a gene: 4. The CDR3 loop spans 15 amino acids. The CDR3 protein is CASSPTSGRGDTQYF. DNA for the CDR3: TGTGCCAGCAGTCCGACTAGCGGGAGGGGAGATACGCAGTATTTT.

The chain employs TRBV7-6 and TRBJ1-4; the match to TRBD1 covers 9 bases. The germline gives CDR1 SGHVS, CDR2 FNYEAQ. V shed 5 bases and J 5 bases; nucleotides not matched to a gene: 3. CDR3 length: 14 amino acids. The CDR3 region is CASSQGQGNEKLFF. The CDR3 DNA reads TGTGCCAGCAGCCAGGGACAGGGAAATGAAAAACTGTTTTTT.

The chain links TRBV13 to TRBJ1-4, with D uncertain. Germline V gene data show CDR1 as PRHDT and CDR2 as FYEKMQ (reference sequence). V lost 0 bases, J lost 13 bases, and 12 bases lay in between. The CDR3 extends over 13 amino acids. This chain's CDR3 is CASSLGGLKGLFF. The DNA of the CDR3 is TGTGCCAGCAGCTTAGGAGGGCTTAAGGGACTGTTTTTT.

This clone was counted a single time. V usage is TRBV18 and J usage is TRBJ2-5, with D tentatively TRBD1 (6 bases). Germline CDR1 reads KGHSH; CDR2 reads LQKENI. This CDR3 has 16 amino acids. V lost 2 bases and J lost 5, with 18 bases in between. The CDR3 loop reads CASSPTSDRVLETQYF. The CDR3, as DNA: TGTGCCAGCTCACCAACATCGGACAGAGTACTGGAGACCCAGTACTTC.

This chain links TRBV4-2 with TRBJ2-2; TRBD2 agrees at 9 bases. Germline assignment: CDR1 LGHNA and CDR2 YNFKEQ. After removal of 0 bases from V and 9 bases from J, the junction contained 11 bases not matched to a gene. This CDR3 has 17 residues. The CDR3 sequence: CASSQDWPSGAHRELFF. CDR3 DNA sequence: TGTGCCAGCAGCCAAGATTGGCCTAGCGGGGCCCACCGGGAGCTGTTTTTT.

This clone was counted a few times. This chain joins TRBV19 and TRBJ1-5; no firm D call. V was pared by 8 bases and J by 5 bases, with 4 bases between. The CDR3 totals 10 residues. Looked up from germline, CDR1 is LNHDA and CDR2 is SQIVND (reference sequence). The CDR3, as DNA: TGTGCCAGTCCCGATCAGCCCCAGCATTTT. This encodes CASPDQPQHF.

The CDR3 nucleotides read TGTGCCATCGGGAGTCTCGGAAACACCATATATTTT. Protein sequence: CAIGSLGNTIYF. The V gene is TRBV30, the J gene TRBJ1-3; D unclear. Deletions cut 8 bases from V and 4 bases from J, with 12 bases between. The CDR3 totals 12 residues. Per germline, CDR1 GTSNPN and CDR2 SVGIG (reference sequence).

DNA of the CDR3: TGCAGCGTTGATCGGGGGAGAAACACAGATACGCAGTATTTT. Its translation: CSVDRGRNTDTQYF. The chain has TRBV29-1 and TRBJ2-3; tentatively, D is TRBD2 (6 bases). Deletions cut 3 bases from V and 2 bases from J, with 12 bases between. Germline V gene lookup returns CDR1 SQVTM and CDR2 ANQGSEA. The CDR3 spans 14 residues.

The V gene is TRBV13, the J gene TRBJ1-2, with D unclear. Germline lookup yields CDR1 PRHDT and CDR2 FYEKMQ (reference sequence). Trimming stripped 5 bases from V and 4 bases from J, with 23 bases between. The CDR3 is 17 amino acids. DNA for the CDR3: TGTGCCAGCAGCCTAGCAACTGGCCACCGCAAAATCTATGGCTACACCTTC. Translating gives CASSLATGHRKIYGYTF.

CDR3 DNA: TGTGCCTGGAGCCCCCCTCAGACTCCATTGGGCAATGAGCAGTTCTTC. This translates into CAWSPPQTPLGNEQFF. The V gene is TRBV30, the J gene TRBJ2-1, with unresolved D. Germline CDR1 reads GTSNPN; CDR2 reads SVGIG (reference sequence). Trimming shortened V by 3 bases and J by 6 bases, and 21 bases separated the two germline ends. The CDR3 totals 16 residues.

The J gene is TRBJ1-2, the V gene TRBV7-9; 10 nucleotides match TRBD1. J was trimmed by 6 bases and V by 1 base; bases with no gene match: 5. This CDR3 is 15 amino acids long. Looked up from germline, CDR1 is SEHNR and CDR2 is FQNEAQ (reference sequence). The CDR3 region is CASSLGGTGVDGYTF. The CDR3, as DNA: TGTGCCAGCAGCTTAGGGGGGACAGGGGTGGATGGCTACACCTTC. The entire variable domain, with the rest obtained from reference TRBV7-9 and TRBJ1-2, is as follows: DTGVSQNPRHKITKRGQNVTFRCDPISEHNRLYWYRQTLGQGPEFLTYFQNEAQLEKSRLLSDRFSAERPKGSFSTLEIQRTEQGDSAMYLCASSLGGTGVDGYTFGSGTRLTVV.

The genes are TRBV27 and TRBJ2-7; 7 bases fit TRBD2. CDR3 length equals 15 residues. The trim removed 4 bases at V and 7 bases at J, leaving 13 bases unmatched. Germline lookup yields CDR1 MNHEY and CDR2 SMNVEV (reference sequence). The chain's CDR3 is CASSSMPGTIPEQYF. In DNA, the CDR3 is TGTGCCAGCAGTTCAATGCCCGGGACTATTCCAGAGCAGTACTTC.

The rearrangement joins TRBV5-8 to TRBJ1-5; possible D gene TRBD1, 6 bases. The CDR3 sequence is 15 residues long. Germline V gene lookup returns CDR1 SGHTS and CDR2 YDEGEE. V dropped 3 bases and J dropped 1 base, with 11 bases sitting between them. This CDR3 is CASSWGGGSNQPQHF. The CDR3 coding sequence is TGTGCCAGCAGCTGGGGGGGCGGAAGCAATCAGCCCCAGCATTTT.

V and J are TRBV14 and TRBJ1-1; D remains unclear. Looked up from germline, CDR1 is SGHDN and CDR2 is FVKESK. The CDR3 has 15 amino acids. The V end was cut by 0 bases, the J end by 6 bases, with 14 bases between. Here the CDR3 reads CASSQDVRSASEAFF. The DNA for the CDR3 is TGTGCCAGCAGCCAAGATGTCAGGTCAGCTTCTGAAGCTTTCTTT.

The J gene is TRBJ2-7, the V gene TRBV29-1; D call uncertain. CDR3 length: 11 amino acids. Germline assignment: CDR1 SQVTM and CDR2 ANQGSEA. The V and J ends lost 6 bases and 2 bases respectively, with 8 bases between them. The CDR3 sequence: CSVLTTYEQYF. The CDR3 DNA reads as TGCAGCGTACTTACAACCTACGAGCAGTACTTC.

This clone was recorded once. The chain combines TRBV19 with TRBJ1-1; D unresolved. Germline V gene sequence: CDR1 LNHDA, CDR2 SQIVND (reference sequence). The CDR3 totals 15 residues. V was cut by 7 bases and J by 1 base, with 16 bases left in between. CDR3 sequence: CASMIWGGGNTEAFF. CDR3 DNA: TGTGCCAGTATGATTTGGGGAGGAGGGAACACTGAAGCTTTCTTT.

The rearrangement links TRBV15 to TRBJ2-7; D unresolved. The CDR3 length is 15 residues. Germline V gives CDR1 LNHNV, CDR2 YYDKDF (reference sequence). Trimming removed 0 bases at V and 0 bases at J, with 9 bases between. CDR3 loop: CATSRDSASSYEQYF. CDR3 DNA: TGTGCCACCAGCAGAGATTCGGCATCCTCCTACGAGCAGTACTTC.

The chain carries TRBV7-2 and TRBJ2-5; D call uncertain. Gene TRBJ2-7 matches the end of the DNA better, so the J call may be wrong. Germline V lookup: CDR1 SGHTA, CDR2 FQGNSA. CDR3 size: 12 residues. The CDR3 spells CASSLDLYEQYF. For the CDR3, the DNA is TGTGCCAGCAGCTTAGATCTTTACGAGCAGTACTTC.